The clone carrying this T cell receptor beta chain appeared once. The sample carries other DNA sequences with the same CDR3. The data were obtained in a study of blood T cell repertoires in COVID-19. Study information: T cells, B-cell-depleted T cells, or PBMCs supplied cDNA or gDNA.

In terms of age and location, participants ranged from about 18 to 90 years and lived in about 25 US areas. Cohorts were based on clinical histories the participants reported. Among Cohort 3 donors, those recovered had two negative PCRs, clearance, or symptom resolution. The protocol was immunoSEQ multiplex PCR, while the TCRdb copy is restricted to in-frame clones and leaves out a portion. The sample comprises about 230,000 clones, under 90% of which are singletons, and 15% to 19% rests with the top ten. The sequence was collected from a man between 18 and 29 years old who had recovered from COVID-19. The sample comprised PBMCs or T cells enriched from blood (not recorded which).

The CDR3 DNA reads TGTGCCAGCTCACCGAGTACAGGGGGCACAGATACGCAGTATTTT. Protein: CASSPSTGGTDTQYF. The chain employs TRBV18 and TRBJ2-3; 7 bases match TRBD1. Unmatched junction bases numbered 4, after V lost 3 bases and J lost 1 base. Germline values: CDR1 KGHSH, CDR2 LQKENI. The CDR3 is 15 amino acids.